Presented here are 8 T cell receptor beta chains from one specimen sequenced in a study of prognosis after radiotherapy for stage I lung cancer. By two-round multiplex PCR, the TCR beta CDR3 was amplified from genomic DNA. Specific primers for each TRBV and TRBJ gene were what first-round PCR used. MiXCR, run by TCRdb on the multiplex PCR reads, gives a single entry per CDR3 protein. The sample lists 15,000 to 20,000 distinct CDR3 sequences, 25% to 30% occurring once. The specimen was PBMCs, collected before or after stereotactic body radiation therapy (not recorded which). Receptors were obtained from a donor at least 50 years old with non-small cell lung cancer.

Ten or more counts support this clonotype. This rearrangement joins TRBV7-2 to TRBJ1-5, with 8 bases identical to TRBD1. The CDR3 totals 14 residues. Germline trimming cut 6 bases from V and 3 bases from J; bases unmatched to any gene: 4. CDR1 and CDR2 from the germline V gene are SGHTA and FQGNSA. The CDR3, as DNA: TGTGCCAGCAGACCGACAGGGGCCAATCAGCCCCAGCATTTT. It specifies CASRPTGANQPQHF.

This clonotype was seen at least ten times. V and J are TRBV2 and TRBJ2-2; D is undetermined. The V end lost 4 bases, the J end lost 1 base, and 7 bases lay between the germline ends. Per the germline V gene, CDR1 is SNHLY and CDR2 is FYNNEI. This CDR3 has 14 amino acids. For the CDR3, the DNA is TGTGCCAGCAGTGTTCGCGGGAACACCGGGGAGCTGTTTTTT. Protein sequence: CASSVRGNTGELFF.

The sample holds many counts of this clonotype. This chain joins TRBV29-1 and TRBJ1-2; 7 bases align to TRBD1. Germline loops: CDR1 SQVTM, CDR2 ANQGSEA. This CDR3 comprises 12 residues. The V segment lost 6 bases and the J segment 8 bases; nucleotides outside the gene matches: 9. The CDR3 nucleotides are TGCAGCGTCTACACAGGGGCCGGGGGCTACACCTTC. It translates to CSVYTGAGGYTF.

This clonotype appeared many times. The chain joins TRBV4-1 to TRBJ1-5; no clear D. The ends were cut back, 4 bases at V and 0 bases at J, with 10 bases in the middle. Germline-derived CDR1 and CDR2 are MGHRA and YSYEKL. The CDR3 has 15 amino acids. CDR3 protein: CASSPPGYSNQPQHF. The CDR3 bases are TGCGCCAGCAGCCCCCCGGGTTATAGCAATCAGCCCCAGCATTTT.

This clonotype came up many times. The chain recombines TRBV30 with TRBJ1-1; possible D gene TRBD1, 5 bases. The germline CDR1 and CDR2 sequences are GTSNPN and SVGIG (reference sequence). The V end was cut by 0 bases, the J end by 4 bases, with 21 bases between. This CDR3 is 17 amino acids long. As DNA, the CDR3 is TGTGCCTGGAGTGTATGGGGGTTAGACTTTAGGAGCACTGAAGCTTTCTTT. Amino acid sequence: CAWSVWGLDFRSTEAFF.

On this clonotype itself: The junction differs from germline at one of its ends, possibly a read error. The chain links TRBV20-1 to TRBJ2-2; 10 nucleotides match TRBD2. The CDR3 covers 15 residues. Germline V gene lookup returns CDR1 DFQATT and CDR2 SNEGSKA (reference sequence). CDR3 in DNA: TGCGGTGCACCCCTAGCGGGAGATAACACCGGGGAGCTGTTTTTT. The encoded protein is CGAPLAGDNTGELFF.

This clonotype was seen repeatedly, ten times or more. This chain uses TRBV2 with TRBJ2-7; 7 nucleotides align to TRBD2. V was pared by 1 base and J by 13 bases, with 10 bases of the junction left unmatched. This CDR3 is 13 amino acids long. CDR1 SNHLY and CDR2 FYNNEI come from the germline V gene. The CDR3 loop is CASSEEGRGDRYF. In nucleotides, the CDR3 is TGTGCCAGCAGTGAAGAGGGTCGGGGGGATCGTTACTTC.

This clonotype was picked up many times. The rearrangement links TRBV30 to TRBJ2-5, with 10 nucleotides matching TRBD2. The CDR3 is 15 residues long. The trim removed 2 bases at V and 1 base at J, leaving 4 bases unmatched. CDR1 GTSNPN and CDR2 SVGIG come from the germline V gene (reference sequence). The CDR3, as DNA: TGTGCCTGGAGTTTAGCGGGAGGAGCCCAAGAGACCCAGTACTTC. Translating gives CAWSLAGGAQETQYF. The variable domain in full, with the rest retrieved from reference TRBV30 and TRBJ2-5, is SQTIHQWPATLVQPVGSPLSLECTVEGTSNPNLYWYRQAAGRGLQLLFYSVGIGQISSEVPQNLSASRPQDRQFILSSKKLLLSDSGFYLCAWSLAGGAQETQYFGPGTRLLVL.